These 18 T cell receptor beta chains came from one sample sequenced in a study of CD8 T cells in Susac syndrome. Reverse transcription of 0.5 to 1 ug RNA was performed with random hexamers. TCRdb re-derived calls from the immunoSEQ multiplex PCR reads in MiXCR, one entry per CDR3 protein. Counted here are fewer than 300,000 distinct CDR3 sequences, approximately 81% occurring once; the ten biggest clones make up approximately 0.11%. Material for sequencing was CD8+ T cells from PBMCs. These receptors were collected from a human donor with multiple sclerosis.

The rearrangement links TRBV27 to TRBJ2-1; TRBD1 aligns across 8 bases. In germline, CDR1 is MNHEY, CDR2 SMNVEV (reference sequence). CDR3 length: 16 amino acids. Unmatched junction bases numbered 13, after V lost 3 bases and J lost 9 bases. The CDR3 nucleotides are TGTGCCAGCAGTTTGGGCCCGGGGCAGGGGGCGAGTGAGCAGTTCTTC. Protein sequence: CASSLGPGQGASEQFF.

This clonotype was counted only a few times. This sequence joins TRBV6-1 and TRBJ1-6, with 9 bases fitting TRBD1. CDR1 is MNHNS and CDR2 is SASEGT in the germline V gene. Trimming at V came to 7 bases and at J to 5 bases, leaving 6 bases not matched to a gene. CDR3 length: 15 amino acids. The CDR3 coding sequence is TGTGCCAGCAACGTACAGGGGGCGAATAATTCACCCCTCCACTTT. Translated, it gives CASNVQGANNSPLHF.

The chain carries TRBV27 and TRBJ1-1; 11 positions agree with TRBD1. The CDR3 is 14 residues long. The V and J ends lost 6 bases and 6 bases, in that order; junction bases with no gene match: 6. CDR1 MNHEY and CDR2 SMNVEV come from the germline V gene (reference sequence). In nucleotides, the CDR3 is TGTGCCAGCAGCTGGACAGGGGGCTATTCTGAAGCTTTCTTT. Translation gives CASSWTGGYSEAFF.

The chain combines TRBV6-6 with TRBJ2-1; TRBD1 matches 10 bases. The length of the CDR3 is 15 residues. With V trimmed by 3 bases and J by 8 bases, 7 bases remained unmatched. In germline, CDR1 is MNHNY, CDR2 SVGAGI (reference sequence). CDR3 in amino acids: CASSYRDRGGDEQFF. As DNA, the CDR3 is TGTGCCAGCAGTTATCGGGACAGGGGAGGCGATGAGCAGTTCTTC.

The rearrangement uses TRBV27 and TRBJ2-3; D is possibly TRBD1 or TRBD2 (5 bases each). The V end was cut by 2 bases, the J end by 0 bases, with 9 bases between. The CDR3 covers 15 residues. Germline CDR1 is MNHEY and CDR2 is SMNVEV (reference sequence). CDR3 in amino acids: CASSLRDRSTDTQYF. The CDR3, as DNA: TGTGCCAGCAGTTTACGGGACCGTAGCACAGATACGCAGTATTTT.

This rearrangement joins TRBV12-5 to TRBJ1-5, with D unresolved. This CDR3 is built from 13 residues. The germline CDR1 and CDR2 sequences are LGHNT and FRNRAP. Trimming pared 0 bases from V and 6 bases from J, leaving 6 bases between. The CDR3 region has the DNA TGTGCTAGTGGTTTGGTACGAGGTCAGCCCCAGCATTTT. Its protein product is CASGLVRGQPQHF.

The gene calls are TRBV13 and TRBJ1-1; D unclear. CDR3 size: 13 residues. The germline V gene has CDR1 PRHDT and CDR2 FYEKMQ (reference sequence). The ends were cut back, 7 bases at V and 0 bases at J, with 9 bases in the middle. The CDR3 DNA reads TGTGCCAGCAAGCCAGAGCTGAACACTGAAGCTTTCTTT. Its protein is CASKPELNTEAFF.

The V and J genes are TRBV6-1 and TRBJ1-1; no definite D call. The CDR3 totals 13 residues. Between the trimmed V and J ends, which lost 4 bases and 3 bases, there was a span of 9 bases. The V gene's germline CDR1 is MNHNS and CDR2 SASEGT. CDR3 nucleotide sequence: TGTGCCAGCAGTGGGACGGAGGACACTGAAGCTTTCTTT. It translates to CASSGTEDTEAFF.

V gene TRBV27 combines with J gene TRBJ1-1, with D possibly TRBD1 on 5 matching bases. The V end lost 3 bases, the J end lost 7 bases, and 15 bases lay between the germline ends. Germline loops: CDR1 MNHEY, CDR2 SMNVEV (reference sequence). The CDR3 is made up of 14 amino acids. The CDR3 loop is CASSLGQSLFEAFF. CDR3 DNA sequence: TGTGCCAGCAGTTTGGGGCAGTCCTTATTTGAAGCTTTCTTT.

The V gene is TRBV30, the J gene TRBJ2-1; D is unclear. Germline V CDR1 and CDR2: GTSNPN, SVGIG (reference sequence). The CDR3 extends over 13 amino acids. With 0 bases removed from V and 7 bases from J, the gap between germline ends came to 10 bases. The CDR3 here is CAWSVGNWNEQFF. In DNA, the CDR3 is TGTGCCTGGAGTGTGGGGAATTGGAATGAGCAGTTCTTC.

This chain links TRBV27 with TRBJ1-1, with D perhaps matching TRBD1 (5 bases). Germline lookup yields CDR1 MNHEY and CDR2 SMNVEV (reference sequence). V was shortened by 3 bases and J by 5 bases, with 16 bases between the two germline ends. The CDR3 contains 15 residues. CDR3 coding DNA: TGTGCCAGCAGTTTGTTCCCCGGGGGGGGGACTGAAGCTTTCTTT. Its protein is CASSLFPGGGTEAFF.

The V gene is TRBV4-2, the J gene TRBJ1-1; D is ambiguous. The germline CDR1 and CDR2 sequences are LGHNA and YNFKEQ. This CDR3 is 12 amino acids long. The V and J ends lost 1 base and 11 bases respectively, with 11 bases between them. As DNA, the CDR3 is TGTGCCAGCAGCCAAGTGGGGTCTTACGCTTTCTTT. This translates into CASSQVGSYAFF.

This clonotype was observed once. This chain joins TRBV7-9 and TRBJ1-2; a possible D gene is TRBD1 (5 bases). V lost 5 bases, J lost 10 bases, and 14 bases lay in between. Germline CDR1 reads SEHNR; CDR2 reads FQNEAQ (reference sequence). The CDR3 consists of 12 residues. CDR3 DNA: TGTGCCAGCAGCCCCCTCCGGGGGTACTACACCTTC. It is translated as CASSPLRGYYTF.

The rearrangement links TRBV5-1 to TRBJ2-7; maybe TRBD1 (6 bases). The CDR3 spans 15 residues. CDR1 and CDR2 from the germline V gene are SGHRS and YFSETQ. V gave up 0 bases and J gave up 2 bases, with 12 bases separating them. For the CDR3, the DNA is TGCGCCAGCAGCTTGGCCCAGGGGTGGGCCTACGAGCAGTACTTC. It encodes CASSLAQGWAYEQYF.

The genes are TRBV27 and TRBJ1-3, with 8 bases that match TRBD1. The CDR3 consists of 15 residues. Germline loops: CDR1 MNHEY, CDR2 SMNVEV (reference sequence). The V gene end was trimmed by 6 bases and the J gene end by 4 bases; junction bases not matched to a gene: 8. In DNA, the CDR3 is TGTGCCAGCAGCCCTCGGACAGGGCAAGGAAACACCATATATTTT. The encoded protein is CASSPRTGQGNTIYF.

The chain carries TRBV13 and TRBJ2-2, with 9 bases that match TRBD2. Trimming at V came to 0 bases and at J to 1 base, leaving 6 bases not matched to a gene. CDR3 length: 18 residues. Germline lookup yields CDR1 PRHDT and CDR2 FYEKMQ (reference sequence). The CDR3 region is CASSLGGLAGRNTGELFF. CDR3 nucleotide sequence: TGTGCCAGCAGCTTAGGCGGTCTAGCGGGAAGGAACACCGGGGAGCTGTTTTTT.

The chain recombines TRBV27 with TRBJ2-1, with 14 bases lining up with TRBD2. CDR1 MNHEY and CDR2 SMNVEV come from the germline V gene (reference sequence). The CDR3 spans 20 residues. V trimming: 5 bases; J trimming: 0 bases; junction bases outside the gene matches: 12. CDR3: CASSRPGTSGRRSSYNEQFF. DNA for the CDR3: TGTGCCAGCAGTCGTCCCGGGACTAGCGGGAGAAGAAGCTCCTACAATGAGCAGTTCTTC.

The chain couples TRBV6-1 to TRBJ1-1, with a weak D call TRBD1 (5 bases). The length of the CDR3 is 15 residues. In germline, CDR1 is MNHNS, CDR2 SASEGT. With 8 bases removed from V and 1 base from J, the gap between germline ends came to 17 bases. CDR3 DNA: TGTGCCAGCGGCTTGACTGGGACTACGAACACTGAAGCTTTCTTT. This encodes CASGLTGTTNTEAFF.